This TCR beta chain was retrieved from a study of blood T cell repertoires in COVID-19. Background on the study: Italy, Spain and the United States were the sources of the convalescent and acute COVID-19 samples. PBMCs, B-cell-depleted T cells, or T cells provided the cDNA or gDNA that made up the material.

As processed by the authors: Estimation of nucleated cell counts was performed using reference gene primer amplification. Using immunoSEQ multiplex PCR, the repertoire was profiled, and TCRdb retains in-frame clones only, with some absent. The V and J calls and clone size were taken over from that table, and D and trimming were inferred from the DNA. The sample shows under 100,000 clones, around 80% of them seen only once. The CDR3 consists of 15 residues. Trimming removed 4 bases from V and 2 bases from J; junction bases left unmatched: 3. Germline CDR1 and CDR2: LGHDT and YNNKEL (reference sequence).

The sample consisted of peripheral blood. The sequence derives from a woman aged 60-75 years with acute or convalescent COVID-19. This rearrangement joins TRBV3-1 (or the pseudogene TRBV3-2) to TRBJ1-1; 11 bases fit TRBD1. The CDR3 region is CASSLWTGGNTEAFF. In nucleotides, the CDR3 is TGTGCCAGCAGCCTCTGGACAGGGGGCAACACTGAAGCTTTCTTT.